This record looks at one TCR beta chain sequence and its context. The entry originates in a study of blood T cell repertoires in COVID-19. Looking at the study overall: From the United States, Italy and Spain came samples of acute and convalescent COVID-19. Nucleic acid was either cDNA or gDNA, and it came from T cells, B-cell-depleted T cells, or PBMCs.

In the original analysis: Nucleated cell number was recorded as an estimate derived from reference gene primer amplification. Sequenced by immunoSEQ multiplex PCR; TCRdb stores in-frame clones only, minus some. That table gives V, J and clone size, and the DNA gave D and trimming. The table shows approximately 150,000 clones, with 85% to 90% occurring only once. Germline-derived CDR1 and CDR2 are SGHVS and FQNEAQ. V lost 5 bases to trimming and J lost 8 bases; unmatched junction nucleotides: 6. The CDR3 runs to 14 residues. This sequence joins TRBV7-8 and TRBJ1-4, with TRBD1 matching 9 bases. Sample: peripheral blood. The receptor's source is a woman aged 55-70 years with active COVID-19. The CDR3 protein is CASSPRDRAEKLFF. In DNA, the CDR3 is TGTGCCAGCAGCCCCCGGGACAGGGCAGAAAAACTGTTTTTT.